What follows are 18 T cell receptor beta chains derived from one specimen sequenced in a study of T cell repertoires in cytomegalovirus infection. MiXCR was run by TCRdb on the reads, yielding one entry per CDR3 protein. Of a few hundred thousand distinct CDR3 sequences listed, 15% to 20% were seen once; the top ten hold around 43%. The sample was CD8+ T cells from PBMCs. Receptors originate from a human donor in good health (CMV status not recorded). Some clones in this sample may be carry-over from other donors' samples.

This clonotype was observed many times. V is TRBV7-2 and J is TRBJ1-5; 7 nucleotides align to TRBD1. This CDR3 is built from 13 residues. Germline CDR1 and CDR2: SGHTA and FQGNSA. V was pared by 1 base and J by 7 bases, with 1 base of the junction left unmatched. CDR3 nucleotides: TGTGCCAGCAGCTTAGAGACAGGGCAGCCCCAGCATTTT. It encodes CASSLETGQPQHF.

This chain joins TRBV5-1 and TRBJ1-1, with D possibly TRBD1 on 6 matching bases. V dropped 0 bases and J dropped 5 bases, with 11 bases sitting between them. The CDR3 has 14 residues. The germline gives CDR1 SGHRS, CDR2 YFSETQ. The CDR3: CASSLARGRTEAFF. CDR3 sequence (DNA): TGCGCCAGCAGCTTGGCCAGGGGCCGGACTGAAGCTTTCTTT.

The rearrangement uses TRBV27 and TRBJ1-5, with D perhaps TRBD1 (6 bases). The CDR3 totals 12 residues. CDR1 and CDR2 (germline): MNHEY, SMNVEV (reference sequence). V lost 6 bases and J lost 6, with 9 bases in between. Here the CDR3 DNA reads TGTGCCAGCAGACAGGGTGGTCAGCCCCAGCATTTT. It encodes CASRQGGQPQHF.

This clonotype was observed many times. The J gene is TRBJ2-1, the V gene TRBV5-1; TRBD2 agrees at 10 bases. The germline V gene has CDR1 SGHRS and CDR2 YFSETQ. J lost 4 bases, V lost 1 base, and 17 bases had no gene match. The CDR3 extends over 20 amino acids. The CDR3 here is CASSLWGVLAGSAEYNEQFF. CDR3 in DNA: TGCGCCAGCAGCTTGTGGGGAGTACTAGCGGGGAGCGCTGAGTACAATGAGCAGTTCTTC.

This clonotype has ten or more counts. The gene calls are TRBV7-6 and TRBJ2-7; D tentatively fits TRBD1 or TRBD2 (5 bases each). Germline V CDR1 and CDR2: SGHVS, FNYEAQ. The CDR3 loop spans 13 amino acids. Trimming cost V 5 bases and J 3 bases, with 11 bases left between them. The CDR3 DNA is TGTGCCAGCAGCCGGGACGAAAGCTACGAGCAGTACTTC. It translates to CASSRDESYEQYF.

The V and J genes are TRBV27 and TRBJ1-1; 7 bases fit TRBD1. The V and J ends lost 5 bases and 1 base, in that order; junction bases with no gene match: 7. This CDR3 is built from 15 residues. Germline values: CDR1 MNHEY, CDR2 SMNVEV (reference sequence). Written as DNA, the CDR3 is TGTGCCAGCAGTCCAAGTAACAGGGGGAACACTGAAGCTTTCTTT. This translates into CASSPSNRGNTEAFF.

This clonotype was detected only a few times. V is TRBV7-6 and J is TRBJ1-3; D might be TRBD1 (5 bases). The germline V and J ends were trimmed by 5 bases and 0 bases, with 14 bases remaining between them. The CDR3 has 16 residues. In germline, CDR1 is SGHVS, CDR2 FNYEAQ. The CDR3 DNA sequence: TGTGCCAGCAGCCGCCTCCAGGGCCTCTCTGGAAACACCATATATTTT. It specifies CASSRLQGLSGNTIYF.

This clonotype has a count of ten or more. V and J are TRBV7-8 and TRBJ1-3, with a possible D match to TRBD1 (6 bases). Deletions cut 5 bases from V and 1 base from J, with 12 bases between. Germline loops: CDR1 SGHVS, CDR2 FQNEAQ. CDR3 size: 15 residues. The CDR3 region is CASSPEQGSGNTIYF. Written as DNA, the CDR3 is TGTGCCAGCAGCCCCGAACAGGGTTCTGGAAACACCATATATTTT.

The chain couples TRBV28 to TRBJ1-5; D remains unclear. The CDR3 runs 15 residues. Deletions cut 2 bases from V and 3 bases from J, with 11 bases between. The germline V gene has CDR1 MDHEN and CDR2 SYDVKM. In DNA, the CDR3 is TGTGCCAGCAGTTTAGTATCGGCAGACAATCAGCCCCAGCATTTT. This codes for CASSLVSADNQPQHF.

J is TRBJ2-5 and V is TRBV7-9; D ambiguous. The CDR3 spans 14 residues. Trimming cost V 1 base and J 3 bases, with 9 bases left between them. Germline V CDR1 and CDR2: SEHNR, FQNEAQ (reference sequence). CDR3 DNA: TGTGCCAGCAGCTTAGAAGCCTTTAAAGAGACCCAGTACTTC. As protein: CASSLEAFKETQYF.

There are a few counts of this clonotype. The J gene is TRBJ2-6, the V gene TRBV29-1; 8 nucleotides line up with TRBD1. CDR3 length: 21 amino acids. V shed 1 base and J 0 bases; nucleotides not matched to a gene: 17. CDR1 is SQVTM, CDR2 ANQGSEA, per germline. The CDR3 sequence is CSVEVWTLPGQAGSGANVLTF. DNA of the CDR3: TGCAGCGTTGAAGTTTGGACTCTCCCGGGACAGGCCGGCTCTGGGGCCAACGTCCTGACTTTC. Using reference TRBV29-1 and TRBJ2-6 for the parts outside the CDR3, the full variable domain is SAVISQKPSRDICQRGTSLTIQCQVDSQVTMMFWYRQQPGQSLTLIATANQGSEATYESGFVIDKFPISRPNLTFSTLTVSNMSPEDSSIYLCSVEVWTLPGQAGSGANVLTFGAGSRLTVL.

V gene TRBV6-2 or TRBV6-3 combines with J gene TRBJ2-4; D is perhaps TRBD1 (6 bases). Deletions cut 6 bases from V and 7 bases from J, with 22 bases between. CDR1 is MNHEY and CDR2 is SVGEGT in the germline V gene. The CDR3 totals 16 residues. CDR3: CASSPGQPTPRNIQYF. CDR3 sequence (DNA): TGTGCCAGCAGCCCCGGACAGCCGACCCCGCGGAACATTCAGTACTTC.

This clonotype appeared once. The J gene is TRBJ1-1, the V gene TRBV2; D might be TRBD1 (6 bases). Germline V CDR1 and CDR2: SNHLY, FYNNEI. The CDR3 extends over 13 amino acids. Between the trimmed V and J ends, which lost 7 bases and 6 bases, there was a span of 15 bases. The DNA of the CDR3 is TGTGCCAGCATGAGGGGGGATGATCCTGAAGCTTTCTTT. The encoded protein is CASMRGDDPEAFF. Together with reference TRBV2 and TRBJ1-1, the CDR3 gives the full variable domain: EPEVTQTPSHQVTQMGQEVILRCVPISNHLYFYWYRQILGQKVEFLVSFYNNEISEKSEIFDDQFSVERPDGSNFTLKIRSTKLEDSAMYFCASMRGDDPEAFFGQGTRLTVV.

This clonotype has only a few counts. V usage is TRBV20-1 and J usage is TRBJ2-7, with 10 bases fitting TRBD2. CDR1 DFQATT and CDR2 SNEGSKA come from the germline V gene (reference sequence). The V and J ends lost 6 bases and 4 bases, in that order; junction bases with no gene match: 21. The CDR3 sequence is 18 residues long. CDR3 sequence: CSALGIPAGGSQKYEQYF. In DNA form, the CDR3 reads TGCAGTGCCCTAGGAATACCAGCGGGGGGGTCTCAAAAATACGAGCAGTACTTC.

This sequence joins TRBV27 and TRBJ1-1; D is unclear. The CDR3 sequence is 13 residues long. Germline-derived CDR1 and CDR2 are MNHEY and SMNVEV (reference sequence). The V and J ends lost 6 bases and 1 base respectively, with 9 bases between them. Here the CDR3 DNA reads TGTGCCAGCAGGGTCGCGGGGAACACTGAAGCTTTCTTT. Translating gives CASRVAGNTEAFF.

In this sample, this clonotype turned up many times. The chain uses TRBV11-2 and TRBJ1-6; 9 bases agree with TRBD1. Germline CDR1 SGHAT, CDR2 FQNNGV. There are 15 residues in the CDR3. V was pared by 6 bases and J by 10 bases, with 10 bases of the junction left unmatched. The CDR3 here is CASSPWDRAGSPLHF. CDR3 nucleotide sequence: TGTGCCAGCAGTCCCTGGGACAGGGCCGGATCACCCCTCCACTTT. The variable domain in full, completed from reference TRBV11-2 and TRBJ1-6, reads EAGVAQSPRYKIIEKRQSVAFWCNPISGHATLYWYQQILGQGPKLLIQFQNNGVVDDSQLPKDRFSAERLKGVDSTLKIQPAKLEDSAVYLCASSPWDRAGSPLHFGNGTRLTVT.

This clonotype has a handful of counts. This chain connects TRBV7-3 to TRBJ1-3; D gene ambiguous. CDR1 is SGHTA and CDR2 is FQGTGA in the germline V gene. The CDR3 is made up of 15 amino acids. V lost 5 bases and J 4 bases, leaving 15 bases between the germline ends. As DNA, the CDR3 is TGTGCCAGCAGCGGAGCCTCGGCCCAGGGAAACACCATATATTTT. Its protein product is CASSGASAQGNTIYF.

This clonotype has at least ten counts. This rearrangement joins TRBV4-3 to TRBJ1-1; TRBD1 might be the D (5 bases). The CDR3 is 15 residues long. Germline V CDR1 and CDR2: LGHNA, YSLEER. V dropped 1 base and J dropped 1 base, with 10 bases sitting between them. CDR3 sequence (DNA): TGCGCCAGCAGCCAAGTTTACCAGGGGAACACTGAAGCTTTCTTT. Translated: CASSQVYQGNTEAFF.